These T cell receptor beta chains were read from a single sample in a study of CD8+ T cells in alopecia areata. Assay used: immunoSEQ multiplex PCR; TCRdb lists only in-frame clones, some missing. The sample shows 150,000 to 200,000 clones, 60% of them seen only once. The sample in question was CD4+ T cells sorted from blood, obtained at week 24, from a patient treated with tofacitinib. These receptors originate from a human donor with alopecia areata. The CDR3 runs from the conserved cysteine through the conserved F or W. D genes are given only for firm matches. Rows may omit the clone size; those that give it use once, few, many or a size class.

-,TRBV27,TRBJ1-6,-,TGTGCCAGCCGCGGGGGACTACCCTTGGATTCACCCCTCCACTTT,CASRGGLPLDSPLHF
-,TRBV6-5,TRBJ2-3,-,TGTGCCAGCAGGGGCCCAGATACGCAGTATTTT,CASRGPDTQYF
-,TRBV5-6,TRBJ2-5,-,TGTGCCAGCAGCTTTATGGGGTCTCTCCAAGAGACCCAGTACTTC,CASSFMGSLQETQYF
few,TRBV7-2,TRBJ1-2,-,TGTGCCAGCAGCTTAGATAAGGACTATGGCTACACCTTC,CASSLDKDYGYTF
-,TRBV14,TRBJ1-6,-,TGTGCCAGCAGTAACAGGCTTTTCGATTCACCCCTCCACTTT,CASSNRLFDSPLHF
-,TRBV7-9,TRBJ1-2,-,TGTGCCAGCAGCTTAGCTGATGGAGAAGGCTACACCTTC,CASSLADGEGYTF
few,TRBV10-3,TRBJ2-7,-,TGTGCCTCTAAGGAGGCAGGGATGCCTTCCTACGAGCAGTACTTC,CASKEAGMPSYEQYF
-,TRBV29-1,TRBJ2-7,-,TGCAGCGTTGAAGAAGGAACAGGGCGTTCCTACGAGCAGTACTTC,CSVEEGTGRSYEQYF
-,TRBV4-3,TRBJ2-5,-,TGCGCCAGCAGCCAAGTTGTAGGTTTAAAGTCTTCGGAGACCCAGTACTTC,CASSQVVGLKSSETQYF
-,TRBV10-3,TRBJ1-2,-,TGTGCCATCAGTGAAGGGGGTAATGGCTACACCTTC,CAISEGGNGYTF
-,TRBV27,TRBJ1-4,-,TGTGCCAGCAGGAAGGGGGGCCCCAAGGAAAAACTGTTTTTT,CASRKGGPKEKLFF
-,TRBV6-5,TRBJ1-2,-,TGTGCCAGCAGTTCCGTTCCCAGCTTCTATGGCTACACCTTC,CASSSVPSFYGYTF
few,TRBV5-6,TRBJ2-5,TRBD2,TGTGCCAGCAGTCCTCTTGGCGGGGGGGCCGGGGAGACCCAGTACTTC,CASSPLGGGAGETQYF
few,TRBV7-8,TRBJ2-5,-,TGTGCCAGCAGCTCCCCTCTACAGAGAGCGGAGACCCAGTACTTC,CASSSPLQRAETQYF
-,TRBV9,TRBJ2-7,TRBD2,TGTGCCAGCAGCGCTCTCGGGACTAGCTCGGGCGAGCAGTACTTC,CASSALGTSSGEQYF
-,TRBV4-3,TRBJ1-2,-,TGCGCCAGCAGCCCGTCGGCCAGGGAGCACTATGGCTACACCTTC,CASSPSAREHYGYTF
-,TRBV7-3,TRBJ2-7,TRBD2,TGTGCCAGCAGCCCTAGCGGGGTAGGCGAGCAGTACTTC,CASSPSGVGEQYF
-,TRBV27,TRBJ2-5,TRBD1,TGTGCCAGCACCCCTGTTGGGACAGGGGGCGGCCGGGAGACCCAGTACTTC,CASTPVGTGGGRETQYF